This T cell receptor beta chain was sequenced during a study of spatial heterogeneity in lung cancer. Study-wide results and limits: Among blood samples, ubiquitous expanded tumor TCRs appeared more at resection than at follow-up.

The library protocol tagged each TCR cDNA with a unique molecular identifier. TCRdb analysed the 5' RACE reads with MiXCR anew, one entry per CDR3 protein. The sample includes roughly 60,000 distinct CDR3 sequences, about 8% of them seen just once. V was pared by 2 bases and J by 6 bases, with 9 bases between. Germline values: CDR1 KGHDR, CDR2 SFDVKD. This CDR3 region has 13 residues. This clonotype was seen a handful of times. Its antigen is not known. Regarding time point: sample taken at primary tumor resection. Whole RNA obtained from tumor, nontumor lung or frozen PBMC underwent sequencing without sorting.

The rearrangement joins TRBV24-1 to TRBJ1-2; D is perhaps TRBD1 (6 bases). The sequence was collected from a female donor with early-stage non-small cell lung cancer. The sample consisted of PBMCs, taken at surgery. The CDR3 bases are TGTGCCACCAGTGATTCTCACAGGGATGGCTACACCTTC. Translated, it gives CATSDSHRDGYTF.